Below are 22 T cell receptor beta chains sequenced from a single sample in a study of cytomegalovirus exposure and HLA in healthy donors (dated by TCRdb to the late 2010s). Libraries were prepared through the immunoSEQ multiplex PCR assay. For the multiplex PCR, a mixture combining 60 forward primers for TCR Vbeta segments and 13 reverse primers for TCR Jbeta segments was used. The table comes from immuneACCESS by way of TCRdb, which keeps in-frame sequences with V and J called. Part of the clones is missing from these tables; in studies checked, under half for an unresolved V gene and the rest for unknown reasons. Recorded for this sample are around 200,000 clones; roughly four fifths of them occurred a single time. Roughly 1.5% of the sample is held by the ten biggest clonotypes. The sequenced material came from PBMCs. These receptors came from a man aged 45-60 years in good health and CMV-seronegative.

Details on this clone: A junction boundary mismatches the germline segment, possibly from a read error. This rearrangement joins TRBV7-9 to TRBJ2-1, with 7 bases identical to TRBD2. Germline-derived CDR1 and CDR2 are SEHNR and FQNEAQ (reference sequence). The CDR3 covers 13 residues. The CDR3 sequence is CSSSPRTGGGQFF. The CDR3 DNA reads as TGTTCCAGCAGCCCCCGGACGGGAGGTGGGCAGTTCTTC. The full variable domain, in which reference TRBV7-9 and TRBJ2-1 provide the parts outside the CDR3, is DTGVSQNPRHKITKRGQNVTFRCDPISEHNRLYWYRQTLGQGPEFLTYFQNEAQLEKSRLLSDRFSAERPKGSFSTLEIQRTEQGDSAMYLCSSSPRTGGGQFFGPGTRLTVL.

The table lists this clone with a few counts. This chain joins TRBV5-1 and TRBJ1-2; D is possibly TRBD1 (6 bases). The CDR3 consists of 15 residues. Trimming took 4 bases from V and 4 from J, leaving 17 bases between them. Germline assignment: CDR1 SGHRS and CDR2 YFSETQ. CDR3 region: CASSLPEQGTYGYTF. CDR3 in DNA: TGCGCCAGCAGCCTCCCTGAACAGGGAACCTATGGCTACACCTTC.

The V call is TRBV7-6, the J call TRBJ2-3; no clear D gene. Germline CDR1 SGHVS, CDR2 FNYEAQ. The CDR3 has 12 amino acids. V shed 5 bases and J shed 2 bases, with 5 bases lying between them. CDR3 sequence: CASSPSTDTQYF. Here the CDR3 DNA reads TGTGCCAGCAGCCCCTCCACAGATACGCAGTATTTT.

This clone was seen once. This chain links TRBV28 with TRBJ2-7; 14 nucleotides align to TRBD2. The CDR3 has 15 residues. Germline CDR1 reads MDHEN; CDR2 reads SYDVKM. J was trimmed by 3 bases and V by 4 bases; bases with no gene match: 2. DNA for the CDR3: TGTGCCAGCAGTTCCGGGACTAGCGGGAGCTACGAGCAGTACTTC. Its protein is CASSSGTSGSYEQYF. Looking up the rest from reference TRBV28 and TRBJ2-7 gives the full variable domain: DVKVTQSSRYLVKRTGEKVFLECVQDMDHENMFWYRQDPGLGLRLIYFSYDVKMKEKGDIPEGYSVSREKKERFSLILESASTNQTSMYLCASSSGTSGSYEQYFGPGTRLTVT.

The V gene is TRBV5-6, the J gene TRBJ2-7, with D possibly TRBD1 on 6 matching bases. V was cut by 4 bases and J by 8 bases, with 25 bases left in between. Germline CDR1 is SGHDT and CDR2 is YYEEEE. The CDR3 is 16 residues long. DNA of the CDR3: TGTGCCAGCAGCCATAGACACAGGGTCATCCACCCCCAGCAGTACTTC. Translated: CASSHRHRVIHPQQYF.

The chain has TRBV6-5 and TRBJ1-2; the D is unclear. Trimming left V 10 bases short and J 4 bases short, with 16 bases between. The CDR3 sequence is 13 residues long. Germline values: CDR1 MNHEY, CDR2 SVGAGI. The CDR3 spells CAIREAGSYGYTF. The CDR3 DNA reads as TGTGCCATCAGAGAAGCCGGGAGCTATGGCTACACCTTC.

The rearrangement joins TRBV7-8 to TRBJ2-3; D might be TRBD1 (6 bases). Germline lookup yields CDR1 SGHVS and CDR2 FQNEAQ. Trimming took off 5 bases at V and 3 bases at J, with 15 bases between the two ends. The CDR3 runs to 15 residues. The CDR3, as DNA: TGTGCCAGCAGCATAGGGTGGGGGCGGACAGATACGCAGTATTTT. Its protein product is CASSIGWGRTDTQYF.

The chain recombines TRBV7-8 with TRBJ1-4; 7 bases are a match to TRBD1. V dropped 5 bases and J dropped 7; count of bases not matched to a gene: 4. Looked up from germline, CDR1 is SGHVS and CDR2 is FQNEAQ. The CDR3 covers 13 residues. CDR3 sequence (DNA): TGTGCCAGCAGCCGCGACAGGGCTGAAAAACTGTTTTTT. Its translation: CASSRDRAEKLFF.

CDR3 protein: CASSPSGDEQYF. The CDR3 DNA reads as TGTGCCAGCAGCCCCTCCGGGGACGAGCAGTACTTC. The gene calls are TRBV5-4 and TRBJ2-7; possibly TRBD2 for D (5 bases). The length of the CDR3 is 12 residues. V was shortened by 4 bases and J by 5 bases, with 10 bases between the two germline ends. CDR1 is SGHNT and CDR2 is YYREEE in the germline V gene (reference sequence). Combining the CDR3 with reference TRBV5-4 and TRBJ2-7 gives the whole variable domain ETGVTQSPTHLIKTRGQQVTLRCSSQSGHNTVSWYQQALGQGPQFIFQYYREEENGRGNFPPRFSGLQFPNYSSELNVNALELDDSALYLCASSPSGDEQYFGPGTRLTVT.

The chain has TRBV27 and TRBJ1-2; TRBD1 matches 8 bases. Per germline, CDR1 MNHEY and CDR2 SMNVEV (reference sequence). The CDR3 covers 15 residues. The J segment lost 7 bases and the V segment lost 4 bases, leaving 11 bases of the junction unmatched. The CDR3 loop reads CASSSSDRGVLGYTF. CDR3 nucleotides: TGTGCCAGCAGTTCGAGTGACAGGGGAGTTCTTGGCTACACCTTC.

V is TRBV18 and J is TRBJ2-3, with D perhaps TRBD2 (6 bases). This CDR3 has 15 amino acids. From germline, CDR1 is KGHSH and CDR2 LQKENI. The ends were cut back, 8 bases at V and 0 bases at J, with 15 bases in the middle. This chain's CDR3 is CASRERVSSTDTQYF. CDR3 sequence (DNA): TGTGCCAGCCGAGAGCGGGTGTCTAGCACAGATACGCAGTATTTT. Drawing the rest from reference TRBV18 and TRBJ2-3, the complete variable domain is NAGVMQNPRHLVRRRGQEARLRCSPMKGHSHVYWYRQLPEEGLKFMVYLQKENIIDESGMPKERFSAEFPKEGPSILRIQQVVRGDSAAYFCASRERVSSTDTQYFGPGTRLTVL.

This clone was seen just once. This chain links TRBV7-2 with TRBJ1-2; 11 bases map to TRBD1. Germline V gene sequence: CDR1 SGHTA, CDR2 FQGNSA. Unmatched junction bases numbered 3, after V lost 4 bases and J lost 5 bases. The CDR3 is made up of 14 amino acids. CDR3 in amino acids: CASSSDRGQYGYTF. The CDR3 nucleotides read TGTGCCAGCAGCTCGGACAGGGGGCAATATGGCTACACCTTC.

The rearrangement links TRBV7-8 to TRBJ2-7; D possibly corresponds to TRBD1 (5 bases). Looked up from germline, CDR1 is SGHVS and CDR2 is FQNEAQ. The CDR3 runs 14 residues. V was shortened by 3 bases and J by 0 bases, with 9 bases between the two germline ends. CDR3 DNA: TGTGCCAGCAGCTTCGGACACAGCTCCTACGAGCAGTACTTC. Translated, it gives CASSFGHSSYEQYF.

The gene calls are TRBV5-4 and TRBJ2-5; 10 bases fit TRBD2. V trimming: 4 bases; J trimming: 1 base; junction bases outside the gene matches: 7. There are 16 residues in the CDR3. CDR1 and CDR2 from the germline V gene are SGHNT and YYREEE (reference sequence). CDR3 amino acids: CASSPIAGGLQETQYF. For the CDR3, the DNA is TGTGCCAGCAGCCCGATAGCGGGAGGCCTCCAAGAGACCCAGTACTTC.

The rearrangement uses TRBV7-2 and TRBJ2-4; the D gene is possibly TRBD1 (5 bases). Germline V gives CDR1 SGHTA, CDR2 FQGNSA. The CDR3 loop spans 14 amino acids. V dropped 1 base and J dropped 4 bases, with 8 bases sitting between them. The CDR3 DNA is TGTGCCAGCAGCTTAGAGGGGAAAAAAAACATTCAGTACTTC. Protein: CASSLEGKKNIQYF.

The chain uses TRBV29-1 and TRBJ2-3; 8 bases line up with TRBD2. The CDR3 is made up of 17 amino acids. CDR1 is SQVTM, CDR2 ANQGSEA, per germline. V dropped 6 bases and J dropped 0; count of bases not matched to a gene: 14. This CDR3 is CSVPTGLAESSTDTQYF. The CDR3 DNA reads as TGCAGCGTCCCGACTGGACTAGCAGAGTCTAGCACAGATACGCAGTATTTT.

Only one count was recorded for this clone. The chain combines TRBV2 with TRBJ1-1; D unclear. CDR1 and CDR2 (germline): SNHLY, FYNNEI. There are 13 residues in the CDR3. V lost 6 bases and J lost 1, with 9 bases in between. CDR3 in DNA: TGTGCCAGCAGGATCCTCGGGAACACTGAAGCTTTCTTT. Translated, it gives CASRILGNTEAFF. The entire variable domain, with the rest obtained from reference TRBV2 and TRBJ1-1, is as follows: EPEVTQTPSHQVTQMGQEVILRCVPISNHLYFYWYRQILGQKVEFLVSFYNNEISEKSEIFDDQFSVERPDGSNFTLKIRSTKLEDSAMYFCASRILGNTEAFFGQGTRLTVV.

The chain recombines TRBV7-9 with TRBJ2-7, with TRBD2 matching 9 bases. After removal of 5 bases from V and 7 bases from J, the junction contained 9 bases not matched to a gene. This CDR3 spans 14 amino acids. The V gene's germline CDR1 is SEHNR and CDR2 FQNEAQ (reference sequence). The DNA of the CDR3 is TGTGCCAGCAGCCCTAGCGGGACCCCGGGGGAGCAGTACTTC. This sequence encodes CASSPSGTPGEQYF.

The V call is TRBV7-3, the J call TRBJ2-3; 10 bases align to TRBD2. Looked up from germline, CDR1 is SGHTA and CDR2 is FQGTGA. Losses at the gene ends were 2 bases for V and 2 bases for J; bases not matched to a gene: 7. The CDR3 runs 17 residues. CDR3 DNA sequence: TGTGCCAGCAGCTTAGGGGCAGCGGGGGGGCCCACAGATACGCAGTATTTT. Protein product: CASSLGAAGGPTDTQYF.

The J gene is TRBJ2-1, the V gene TRBV29-1; tentative D call: TRBD2 (5 bases). Germline loops: CDR1 SQVTM, CDR2 ANQGSEA. Trimming shortened V by 3 bases and J by 5 bases, and 14 bases separated the two germline ends. The CDR3 length is 14 residues. This chain's CDR3 is CSVDSLADNNEQFF. DNA of the CDR3: TGCAGCGTTGACTCGCTAGCAGATAACAATGAGCAGTTCTTC.

The chain has TRBV27 and TRBJ2-1; 11 nucleotides match TRBD2. The CDR3 sequence is 15 residues long. Looked up from germline, CDR1 is MNHEY and CDR2 is SMNVEV (reference sequence). Germline trimming cut 3 bases from V and 7 bases from J; bases unmatched to any gene: 5. The CDR3 here is CASSFDSGGANEQFF. CDR3 nucleotides: TGTGCCAGCAGTTTTGATAGCGGGGGGGCAAATGAGCAGTTCTTC.

J is TRBJ2-1 and V is TRBV18; 11 bases are a match to TRBD2. V lost 6 bases, J lost 7 bases, and 8 bases stayed unmatched. This CDR3 is built from 15 residues. The V gene's germline CDR1 is KGHSH and CDR2 LQKENI. CDR3 nucleotides: TGTGCCAGCTCGCCGGGACTAGCGGATGGAAATGAGCAGTTCTTC. Its translation is CASSPGLADGNEQFF.